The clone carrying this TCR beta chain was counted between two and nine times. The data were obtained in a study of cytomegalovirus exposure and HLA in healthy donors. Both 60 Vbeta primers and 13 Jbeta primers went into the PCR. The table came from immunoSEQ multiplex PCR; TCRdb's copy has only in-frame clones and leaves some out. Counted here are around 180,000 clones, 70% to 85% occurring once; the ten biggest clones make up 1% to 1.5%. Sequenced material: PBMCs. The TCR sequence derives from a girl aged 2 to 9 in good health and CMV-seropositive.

For the CDR3, the DNA is TGTGCCAGCAGCCAAATAGCGGGAGGACATGCAGACGAGCAGTACTTC. Amino acids: CASSQIAGGHADEQYF. J is TRBJ2-7 and V is TRBV28; 10 bases line up with TRBD2. Germline V lookup: CDR1 MDHEN, CDR2 SYDVKM. The CDR3 consists of 16 residues. After removal of 6 bases from V and 5 bases from J, the junction contained 13 bases not matched to a gene.